The 6 T cell receptor beta chains below come from one sample, sequenced in a study of radiotherapy plus CTLA-4 blockade in lung cancer. This table comes from immunoSEQ multiplex PCR, and its TCRdb copy is limited to in-frame clones, with some not included. The table has over 60,000 clones, approximately 86% seen once. Sequences were derived from peripheral blood, sampled from a patient treated with radiotherapy plus ipilimumab. The source of these receptors is a human donor with non-small cell lung cancer who had stable disease on radiotherapy plus ipilimumab.

Here the CDR3 reads CASSSGMEFNSPLHF. The CDR3 DNA is TGTGCCAGCAGCTCGGGGATGGAGTTTAATTCACCCCTCCACTTT. The chain carries TRBV5-4 and TRBJ1-6; no firm D call. CDR3 length: 15 amino acids. Trimming took 3 bases from V and 6 from J, leaving 13 bases between them. Germline V gives CDR1 SGHNT, CDR2 YYREEE (reference sequence).

Regarding this clone: Compared with germline, one end of the junction differs, possibly owing to a read error. The rearrangement joins TRBV2 to TRBJ1-2; a weak D match, TRBD1 (5 bases). The CDR3 is 17 amino acids. The germline CDR1 and CDR2 sequences are SNHLY and FYNNEI. CDR3 DNA: TGTGCCAGCAGTGAAATGGGGACTTTAGCGGCTAAGTATGGCTACACCTTC. This translates into CASSEMGTLAAKYGYTF.

This clone has just one count. V and J are TRBV30 and TRBJ2-1; no definite D call. In germline, CDR1 is GTSNPN, CDR2 SVGIG (reference sequence). V lost 5 bases, J lost 0 bases, and 14 bases lay in between. There are 15 residues in the CDR3. CDR3: CAWAPDAISYNEQFF. CDR3 nucleotide sequence: TGTGCCTGGGCACCGGACGCTATCTCCTACAATGAGCAGTTCTTC.

The chain employs TRBV6-1 and TRBJ1-2; D is undetermined. CDR3 size: 12 residues. With 6 bases removed from V and 6 bases from J, the gap between germline ends came to 11 bases. Germline loops: CDR1 MNHNS, CDR2 SASEGT. CDR3 nucleotides: TGTGCCAGCAGGAGTAGGAGCGATGGCTACACCTTC. Translated, it gives CASRSRSDGYTF.

V is TRBV5-4 and J is TRBJ1-1; D is unclear. V gave up 0 bases and J gave up 4 bases, with 10 bases separating them. CDR1 SGHNT and CDR2 YYREEE come from the germline V gene (reference sequence). This CDR3 spans 14 amino acids. The CDR3 sequence: CASSLVDPGTEAFF. The DNA for the CDR3 is TGTGCCAGCAGCTTGGTCGACCCGGGCACTGAAGCTTTCTTT.

The chain recombines TRBV5-1 with TRBJ2-2; D is unresolved. The germline V and J ends were trimmed by 4 bases and 7 bases, with 14 bases remaining between them. The V gene's germline CDR1 is SGHRS and CDR2 YFSETQ. The CDR3 runs 14 residues. The CDR3 here is CASSNGPPGGELFF. The CDR3 DNA is TGCGCCAGCAGCAACGGCCCCCCGGGCGGGGAGCTGTTTTTT. The variable domain in full, with the rest retrieved from reference TRBV5-1 and TRBJ2-2, is KAGVTQTPRYLIKTRGQQVTLSCSPISGHRSVSWYQQTPGQGLQFLFEYFSETQRNKGNFPGRFSGRQFSNSRSEMNVSTLELGDSALYLCASSNGPPGGELFFGEGSRLTVL.